Below, 11 T cell receptor beta chains from the same sample are listed, as sequenced in a study of tissue T cells after allogeneic stem cell transplantation. The assay was immunoSEQ multiplex PCR, and TCRdb's table has in-frame clones only and misses some. This sample has thousands of clones; 35% to 40% occur once, and the top ten carry less than 3.5%. The time point here: mouse harvest day 14 after allogeneic transplant. Mouse grafts combined 10^7 T-cell-depleted bone marrow cells with 10^6 splenic CD5+ T cells. The material sequenced was skin. The source of these receptors is a female BALB/c mouse given C57BL/6 T cells with graft-versus-host disease after an allogeneic hematopoietic cell transplant.

Regarding this clone: Gene names refer to mouse genes. The read ends 1 residue early relative to the CDR3; the germline J gene fills the gap. The V gene is TRBV13-3, the J gene TRBJ1-6, with TRBD1 matching 7 bases. TRBJ1-6 is an open reading frame whose function is uncertain. The germline V gene encodes CDR1 NNHDY and CDR2 SYVADS. The CDR3 loop spans 13 amino acids. Unmatched junction bases numbered 1, after V lost 3 bases and J lost 7 bases. The CDR3 loop reads CASSGGQNSPLYF. The covered CDR3 bases are TGTGCCAGCAGTGGGGGACAGAATTCGCCCCTCTAC.

A word on this clone: Gene labels here are mouse ones. The read stops 1 residue short of the end of the CDR3; the missing end is completed from the germline J gene. The chain has TRBV2 and TRBJ1-4; D might be TRBD1 (5 bases). V lost 0 bases, J lost 0 bases, and 8 bases lay in between. CDR1 and CDR2 (germline): LGHNA, YSYQKL. This CDR3 is 16 amino acids long. The sequenced CDR3 bases are TGTGCCAGCAGCCAAGAGCCAGGGATTTCCAACGAAAGATTATTT. Translated, it gives CASSQEPGISNERLF. The full CDR3 protein is CASSQEPGISNERLFF.

Comments on this clone: Any gene name here is a mouse gene name. The missing CDR3 end, 1 residue past where the read stops, is filled in from the germline J gene. The rearrangement joins TRBV31 to TRBJ1-2; TRBD1 matches 10 bases. The CDR3 contains 15 residues. Germline-derived CDR1 and CDR2 are GKSSPN and SITVG. Germline trimming cut 1 base from V and 3 bases from J; bases unmatched to any gene: 5. This chain's CDR3 is CAWSRSGTGDSDYTF. The covered CDR3 bases are TGTGCCTGGAGTCGATCCGGGACAGGGGACTCCGACTACACC.

In this sample, this clone turned up a few times. Gene names denote mouse genes. The CDR3 extends 1 residue past the end of the read, so its final part is completed from the germline J gene. The chain recombines TRBV26 with TRBJ1-6; 7 positions match TRBD1. TRBJ1-6 is given ORF status, its function remaining uncertain. CDR1 and CDR2 (germline): KGHPV, FQNQEV (reference sequence). The CDR3 covers 14 residues. With V trimmed by 4 bases and J by 8 bases, 5 bases remained unmatched. This chain's CDR3 is CASSRQGGDSPLYF. CDR3 bases read: TGTGCCAGCAGTCGACAGGGAGGGGATTCGCCCCTCTAC.

About this clone: The listed genes are named as in mouse. The read ends 1 residue shy of where the CDR3 ends; the end is completed using the germline J gene. The genes are TRBV16 and TRBJ1-1; D unresolved. Germline lookup yields CDR1 SGHSA and CDR2 FRNQAP. The CDR3 sequence is 13 residues long. Between the trimmed V and J ends, which lost 0 bases and 3 bases, there was a span of 5 bases. The sequenced part of the CDR3 DNA is TGTGCAAGCAGCTTAGATAGAGACACAGAAGTCTTC. Its translation: CASSLDRDTEVF. The full CDR3 sequence reads CASSLDRDTEVFF.

With respect to this clone: All gene names here are mouse names. CDR3 sequence reads: CASSQARNTEVFF. CDR3 DNA, as far as it was read: TGTGCCAGCAGTCAGGCCAGAAACACAGAAGTCTTC. This chain joins TRBV26 and TRBJ1-1; D is unresolved. The read stops 1 residue short of the end of the CDR3; the missing end is completed from the germline J gene. V was shortened by 4 bases and J by 1 base, with 7 bases between the two germline ends. Germline assignment: CDR1 KGHPV and CDR2 FQNQEV (reference sequence). This CDR3 has 13 amino acids.

Only a few counts were recorded for this clone. Mouse gene names apply. The sequenced fragment ends 1 residue before the CDR3 boundary, so the rest is inferred from the germline J gene. J is TRBJ1-6 and V is TRBV26, with D hard to call. TRBJ1-6 is an ORF, and what it does is uncertain. CDR1 and CDR2 (germline): KGHPV, FQNQEV (reference sequence). Trimming shortened V by 2 bases and J by 3 bases, and 8 bases separated the two germline ends. CDR3 length: 15 amino acids. The CDR3 region is CASSLRPNYNSPLYF. Incomplete CDR3 DNA: TGTGCCAGCAGTCTGAGGCCAAACTATAATTCGCCCCTCTAC.

This clone was seen more than once but under ten times. Mouse gene names apply. The sequence runs out 1 residue before the end of the CDR3; the remainder is reconstructed from the germline J gene. The chain combines TRBV26 with TRBJ1-3, with TRBD1 matching 12 bases. V was pared by 2 bases and J by 8 bases, with 1 base of the junction left unmatched. CDR3 size: 14 residues. The germline gives CDR1 KGHPV, CDR2 FQNQEV (reference sequence). CDR3 sequence reads: CASSLGTGGDTLYF. The CDR3 bases that were read are TGTGCCAGCAGTCTGGGGACAGGGGGCGATACGCTCTAT.

This clone is categorized as medium-sized. Germline and genes: mouse. Coverage ceases 1 residue before the CDR3 finishes, and the germline J gene fills in the end. The chain employs TRBV26 and TRBJ1-1; TRBD1 matches 8 bases. Germline CDR1 KGHPV, CDR2 FQNQEV (reference sequence). Unmatched junction bases numbered 1, after V lost 3 bases and J lost 7 bases. This CDR3 is built from 12 residues. The part of the CDR3 DNA that was read is TGTGCCAGCAGTCTTGACAGGGGAGAAGTCTTC. This codes for CASSLDRGEVF. The full CDR3 is CASSLDRGEVFF.

This clone has only a few counts. Gene names denote mouse genes. The read gets to within 1 residue of the CDR3 end, and the germline J gene fills in the rest. The chain has TRBV3 and TRBJ2-7, with 13 bases that match TRBD2. Trimming removed 3 bases from V and 0 bases from J; junction bases left unmatched: 2. CDR1 and CDR2 from the germline V gene are SNHLY and FYNGKV (reference sequence). The CDR3 has 16 residues. The CDR3 sequence is CASSLDWGGLSYEQYF. The DNA read from the CDR3 is TGTGCCAGCAGCTTGGACTGGGGGGGCCTCTCCTATGAACAGTAC.

Remarks on this clone: Gene names are the mouse ones. The read comes to an end 1 residue before the CDR3 does, leaving the germline J gene to fill in the end. The J gene is TRBJ1-2, the V gene TRBV31; 7 nucleotides match TRBD1. CDR3 length equals 15 residues. V lost 1 base to trimming and J lost 2 bases; unmatched junction nucleotides: 7. Per the germline V gene, CDR1 is GKSSPN and CDR2 is SITVG. The sequenced part of the CDR3 DNA is TGTGCCTGGAGTCGGGACAGCGGGCCGAACTCCGACTACACC. This codes for CAWSRDSGPNSDYT. The full CDR3 protein is CAWSRDSGPNSDYTF. The full variable domain, in which reference TRBV31 and TRBJ1-2 provide the parts outside the CDR3, is AQTIHQWPVAEIKAVGSPLSLGCTIKGKSSPNLYWYWQATGGTLQQLFYSITVGQVESVVQLNLSASRPKDDQFILSTEKLLLSHSGFYLCAWSRDSGPNSDYTFGSGTRLLVI.